Presented here are 32 T cell receptor beta chains from one specimen sequenced in a study of blood T cell repertoires in COVID-19. TCRdb keeps only in-frame clones here, not all; method: immunoSEQ multiplex PCR. The table includes around 200,000 clones, approximately 90% detected once. Sequencing was performed on PBMCs or T cells enriched from blood (not recorded which). The receptors were sampled from a man aged 25 to 40 who had recovered from COVID-19.

This chain joins TRBV18 and TRBJ2-7, with D perhaps matching TRBD1 (7 bases). This CDR3 is 16 amino acids long. Per germline, CDR1 KGHSH and CDR2 LQKENI. V was trimmed by 3 bases and J by 3 bases, leaving 18 bases between them. In DNA, the CDR3 is TGTGCCAGCTCACCCGGCATCAGGGGGGCCGACTACGAGCAGTACTTC. This translates into CASSPGIRGADYEQYF.

CDR3 sequence: CASSPRLADYNEQFF. In DNA form, the CDR3 reads TGTGCCAGCAGCCCCCGACTAGCGGACTACAATGAGCAGTTCTTC. This chain links TRBV3-1 (or the pseudogene TRBV3-2) with TRBJ2-1, with TRBD2 matching over 9 bases. CDR1 is LGHDT, CDR2 YNNKEL, per germline (reference sequence). V lost 4 bases to trimming and J lost 3 bases; unmatched junction nucleotides: 4. The CDR3 runs 15 residues.

This chain uses TRBV27 with TRBJ1-5; no clear D. CDR1 is MNHEY and CDR2 is SMNVEV in the germline V gene (reference sequence). V was cut by 6 bases and J by 3 bases, with 15 bases left in between. This CDR3 comprises 15 residues. The CDR3 spells CASSPGETDNQPQHF. CDR3 DNA: TGTGCCAGCAGCCCCGGGGAGACCGACAATCAGCCCCAGCATTTT.

This clone was found once. The gene calls are TRBV5-1 and TRBJ2-7, with D tentatively TRBD1 (6 bases). Germline-derived CDR1 and CDR2 are SGHRS and YFSETQ. Trimming cost V 4 bases and J 4 bases, with 18 bases left between them. The CDR3 extends over 15 amino acids. The CDR3 sequence is CASSRETGLPYEQYF. CDR3 DNA: TGCGCCAGCAGCCGAGAAACAGGGCTACCTTACGAGCAGTACTTC.

V usage is TRBV19 and J usage is TRBJ1-2; TRBD1 might be the D (6 bases). V shed 10 bases and J shed 1 base, with 13 bases lying between them. The CDR3 has 13 amino acids. The germline V gene has CDR1 LNHDA and CDR2 SQIVND (reference sequence). The CDR3: CATSTGVNYGYTF. The CDR3 bases are TGTGCCACTTCGACAGGTGTTAACTATGGCTACACCTTC.

This sequence joins TRBV4-3 and TRBJ1-2, with 9 bases fitting TRBD1. The germline CDR1 and CDR2 sequences are LGHNA and YSLEER. J gave up 3 bases and V 3 bases, and 5 bases lay outside the gene matches. The CDR3 extends over 15 amino acids. CDR3 sequence reads: CASSQGTGNHYGYTF. As DNA, the CDR3 is TGCGCCAGCAGCCAGGGGACAGGGAATCACTATGGCTACACCTTC.

The V call is TRBV9, the J call TRBJ2-6, with D unresolved. This CDR3 comprises 17 residues. Germline V gives CDR1 SGDLS, CDR2 YYNGEE. V was pared by 0 bases and J by 0 bases, with 10 bases between. CDR3 bases: TGTGCCAGCAGCGTAGATCTTCCCAGCTCTGGGGCCAACGTCCTGACTTTC. Its protein product is CASSVDLPSSGANVLTF.

J is TRBJ2-5 and V is TRBV25-1; D not resolved. The CDR3 spans 13 residues. Germline lookup yields CDR1 MGHDK and CDR2 SYGVNS. V was clipped by 0 bases and J by 3 bases, with 5 bases between them. The CDR3 DNA is TGTGCCAGCAGTGAATATCCAAAAGAGACCCAGTACTTC. It yields the protein CASSEYPKETQYF.

This rearrangement joins TRBV7-6 to TRBJ2-3; TRBD2 agrees at 7 bases. V shed 5 bases, J shed 0 bases, and the junction held 14 bases outside the gene matches. Germline loops: CDR1 SGHVS, CDR2 FNYEAQ. This CDR3 has 18 residues. CDR3 nucleotide sequence: TGTGCCAGCAGCCCCCTCACGGCGGGAGCGGATAGCACAGATACGCAGTATTTT. Its protein is CASSPLTAGADSTDTQYF.

The chain couples TRBV4-1 to TRBJ1-1, with 8 bases lining up with TRBD1. Germline V gene data show CDR1 as MGHRA and CDR2 as YSYEKL. The V segment lost 4 bases and the J segment 1 base; nucleotides outside the gene matches: 14. The CDR3 covers 18 residues. CDR3 loop: CASSRTYGGTGGNTEAFF. In DNA form, the CDR3 reads TGCGCCAGCAGCCGAACTTACGGGGGGACAGGCGGGAACACTGAAGCTTTCTTT.

This clone was counted only a few times. V is TRBV2 and J is TRBJ2-3; 10 positions agree with TRBD2. This CDR3 has 16 residues. Germline loops: CDR1 SNHLY, CDR2 FYNNEI. With V trimmed by 1 base and J by 1 base, 2 bases remained unmatched. CDR3 amino acids: CASSEGLAGGTDTQYF. As DNA, the CDR3 is TGTGCCAGCAGTGAAGGGCTAGCGGGAGGCACAGATACGCAGTATTTT.

V is TRBV30 and J is TRBJ2-3; 9 bases align to TRBD2. CDR3 length equals 13 residues. Germline V gene lookup returns CDR1 GTSNPN and CDR2 SVGIG (reference sequence). Trimming at V came to 8 bases and at J to 2 bases, leaving 5 bases not matched to a gene. CDR3 bases: TGTGCCCGTAGCGGGGGTAACACAGATACGCAGTATTTT. Translating gives CARSGGNTDTQYF.

This chain connects TRBV4-1 to TRBJ2-5, with 8 bases matching TRBD2. V gave up 1 base and J gave up 0 bases; unmatched junction bases: 16. This CDR3 contains 20 residues. The germline CDR1 and CDR2 sequences are MGHRA and YSYEKL. CDR3 loop: CASSQGEPFTKREYQETQYF. As DNA, the CDR3 is TGCGCCAGCAGCCAAGGGGAGCCTTTTACTAAGCGGGAGTACCAAGAGACCCAGTACTTC.

Details on this clone: Other DNA sequences of this sample code for an identical CDR3. This chain uses TRBV2 with TRBJ1-5; D possibly corresponds to TRBD1 (6 bases). CDR1 and CDR2 from the germline V gene are SNHLY and FYNNEI. The CDR3 is 15 residues long. Trimming removed 1 base from V and 2 bases from J, with 9 bases in between. The CDR3 reads CASSEDRAGNQPQHF. Written as DNA, the CDR3 is TGTGCCAGCAGTGAAGACAGGGCTGGCAATCAGCCCCAGCATTTT.

This chain links TRBV11-3 with TRBJ1-1; 9 bases agree with TRBD1. This CDR3 is 15 amino acids long. Germline lookup yields CDR1 SGHNT and CDR2 YENEEA. The trim removed 5 bases at V and 3 bases at J, leaving 7 bases unmatched. The CDR3 sequence: CASSPGTGPYTEAFF. The DNA of the CDR3 is TGTGCCAGCAGCCCCGGGACAGGGCCGTACACTGAAGCTTTCTTT.

The chain is built from TRBV29-1 and TRBJ2-5; perhaps TRBD2 as D (6 bases). Between the trimmed V and J ends, which lost 3 bases and 7 bases, there was a span of 15 bases. Germline V gene lookup returns CDR1 SQVTM and CDR2 ANQGSEA. This CDR3 is built from 13 residues. For the CDR3, the DNA is TGCAGCGTTGATATCTTAGGGCGGGGGACCCAGTACTTC. Translating gives CSVDILGRGTQYF.

This clone was seen once. V is TRBV4-2 and J is TRBJ1-6; D remains unclear. Between the trimmed V and J ends, which lost 5 bases and 9 bases, there was a span of 23 bases. There are 17 residues in the CDR3. CDR1 is LGHNA and CDR2 is YNFKEQ in the germline V gene. CDR3 sequence reads: CASSSKTLRGAGSPLHF. For the CDR3, the DNA is TGTGCCAGCAGCTCGAAAACGCTGCGGGGAGCGGGTTCACCCCTCCACTTT.

This clone was counted a single time. V usage is TRBV24-1 and J usage is TRBJ2-3, with 10 bases lining up with TRBD2. The trim removed 6 bases at V and 0 bases at J, leaving 2 bases unmatched. The CDR3 has 15 amino acids. CDR1 is KGHDR, CDR2 SFDVKD, per germline. The CDR3 DNA follows: TGTGCCACCAGTCCTAGCGGGGGAAGCACAGATACGCAGTATTTT. Its translation is CATSPSGGSTDTQYF.

The chain carries TRBV30 and TRBJ1-5; D possibly corresponds to TRBD1 (5 bases). V lost 1 base to trimming and J lost 6 bases, with 13 bases between them. The CDR3 totals 14 residues. Germline V gene data show CDR1 as GTSNPN and CDR2 as SVGIG (reference sequence). CDR3 bases: TGTGCCTGGAGTGGGGTTGGGGCAGGTCAGCCCCAGCATTTT. Its translation is CAWSGVGAGQPQHF.

This clone was picked up a small number of times. The CDR3 DNA follows: TGTGCCTGGAGAGATCGGAGGTTTGAAGCTTTCTTT. Its protein product is CAWRDRRFEAFF. The chain employs TRBV30 and TRBJ1-1, with D unclear. Germline V lookup: CDR1 GTSNPN, CDR2 SVGIG (reference sequence). There are 12 residues in the CDR3. Trimming pared 3 bases from V and 7 bases from J, leaving 12 bases between.

The chain recombines TRBV14 with TRBJ1-6; 7 positions agree with TRBD1. The germline V gene encodes CDR1 SGHDN and CDR2 FVKESK. CDR3 length: 15 residues. The J segment lost 7 bases and the V segment lost 1 base, leaving 4 bases of the junction unmatched. The CDR3 sequence is CASSQGQGRNSPLHF. CDR3 sequence (DNA): TGTGCCAGCAGCCAAGGACAGGGCCGGAATTCACCCCTCCACTTT.

CDR3 in amino acids: CAWSVRLTGWTEAFF. The CDR3 DNA follows: TGTGCCTGGAGTGTTCGGTTAACAGGGTGGACTGAAGCTTTCTTT. The chain couples TRBV30 to TRBJ1-1, with a possible D match to TRBD1 (6 bases). The V end lost 0 bases, the J end lost 5 bases, and 16 bases lay between the germline ends. The CDR3 is 15 residues long. Germline V gives CDR1 GTSNPN, CDR2 SVGIG (reference sequence).

The CDR3 sequence is CASSRTGQGSSYNSPLHF. The CDR3 DNA sequence: TGTGCCAGCAGTAGAACAGGACAGGGGAGCTCCTATAATTCACCCCTCCACTTT. This sequence joins TRBV6-2 or TRBV6-3 and TRBJ1-6; 9 bases map to TRBD1. This CDR3 spans 18 amino acids. Trimming removed 5 bases from V and 0 bases from J; junction bases left unmatched: 8. Germline V gives CDR1 MNHEY, CDR2 SVGEGT.

CDR3 coding DNA: TGTGCCAGCAGCCGAGGAGTGGGCACTGAAGCTTTCTTT. This codes for CASSRGVGTEAFF. The chain employs TRBV12-3 or TRBV12-4 and TRBJ1-1, with unresolved D. The CDR3 extends over 13 amino acids. With 6 bases removed from V and 4 bases from J, the gap between germline ends came to 12 bases.

The chain uses TRBV27 and TRBJ1-6, with 8 bases fitting TRBD1. With 5 bases clipped from V and 7 bases from J, the junction kept 4 bases outside the gene matches. The CDR3 length is 14 residues. CDR1 is MNHEY and CDR2 is SMNVEV in the germline V gene (reference sequence). The CDR3 DNA reads TGTGCCAGCAGTATGGGACAGGTGAATTCACCCCTCCACTTT. This gives the protein CASSMGQVNSPLHF.

V gene TRBV19 combines with J gene TRBJ2-1, with a tentative D call TRBD1 (6 bases). This CDR3 spans 16 amino acids. Germline CDR1 LNHDA, CDR2 SQIVND (reference sequence). V was pared by 4 bases and J by 7 bases, with 20 bases between. CDR3 bases: TGTGCCAGTAGTACCTACTACCGGGACATCGGAAATGAGCAGTTCTTC. Encoded protein: CASSTYYRDIGNEQFF.

The chain joins TRBV19 to TRBJ2-7; 7 nucleotides agree with TRBD1. In germline, CDR1 is LNHDA, CDR2 SQIVND (reference sequence). V trimming: 1 base; J trimming: 4 bases; junction bases outside the gene matches: 10. This CDR3 is built from 16 residues. The CDR3 reads CASSIGPRDSSYEQYF. The CDR3 DNA sequence: TGTGCCAGTAGTATAGGCCCCCGGGACAGTTCGTACGAGCAGTACTTC.

The gene calls are TRBV28 and TRBJ2-7; D might be TRBD1 (6 bases). Germline values: CDR1 MDHEN, CDR2 SYDVKM. Trimming cost V 6 bases and J 3 bases, with 15 bases left between them. This CDR3 contains 14 residues. The CDR3 here is CASRRIQGRYEQYF. In nucleotides, the CDR3 is TGTGCCAGCAGAAGGATCCAGGGGCGCTACGAGCAGTACTTC.

This clone was recorded once. The rearrangement joins TRBV5-4 to TRBJ2-7; 9 bases fit TRBD1. The CDR3 covers 13 residues. J lost 6 bases, V lost 4 bases, and 5 bases had no gene match. In germline, CDR1 is SGHNT, CDR2 YYREEE (reference sequence). CDR3 sequence (DNA): TGTGCCAGCAGCGGGACAGGGTTCGGCGAGCAGTACTTC. The encoded protein is CASSGTGFGEQYF. The full variable domain, in which reference TRBV5-4 and TRBJ2-7 provide the parts outside the CDR3, is ETGVTQSPTHLIKTRGQQVTLRCSSQSGHNTVSWYQQALGQGPQFIFQYYREEENGRGNFPPRFSGLQFPNYSSELNVNALELDDSALYLCASSGTGFGEQYFGPGTRLTVT.

This clone was observed a single time. V gene TRBV10-2 combines with J gene TRBJ2-7, with TRBD2 matching over 11 bases. The trim removed 7 bases at V and 5 bases at J, leaving 10 bases unmatched. This CDR3 has 15 residues. CDR1 is WSHSY and CDR2 is SAAADI in the germline V gene. CDR3 in amino acids: CASTEGLAGGHEQYF. DNA for the CDR3: TGCGCCAGCACCGAGGGTCTAGCGGGAGGCCACGAGCAGTACTTC.

The chain joins TRBV28 to TRBJ2-3, with TRBD1 matching over 8 bases. CDR3 length: 14 residues. With 10 bases clipped from V and 2 bases from J, the junction kept 8 bases outside the gene matches. Germline assignment: CDR1 MDHEN and CDR2 SYDVKM. In DNA, the CDR3 is TGTGCCAACAACAGGGGGGACCCCACAGATACGCAGTATTTT. Translating it yields CANNRGDPTDTQYF.

The V and J genes are TRBV27 and TRBJ1-1; D not resolved. This CDR3 spans 15 amino acids. Germline CDR1 reads MNHEY; CDR2 reads SMNVEV (reference sequence). Trimming stripped 3 bases from V and 4 bases from J, with 15 bases between. The CDR3 spells CASSLEGFQLTEAFF. CDR3 bases: TGTGCCAGCAGTTTGGAGGGTTTCCAGCTCACTGAAGCTTTCTTT.